This T cell receptor beta chain was captured by sequencing in a study of shared clonotypes between healthy human individuals. Study results and limitations: Relative to their counterparts shared across all four donors, non-shared clonotypes exhibited diminished generation probabilities.

This clone was detected many times. As yet, its antigen is unknown. The germline gives CDR1 SGHTA, CDR2 FQGNSA. The germline V and J ends were trimmed by 0 bases and 6 bases, with 8 bases remaining between them. This CDR3 region has 13 residues. Samples underwent the assay at deep level. In the authors' methods: Junction-only immunoSEQ data arrived without quality scores, meaning filtering differed. TCRdb's copy holds only in-frame clones and misses some; the assay was immunoSEQ multiplex PCR. V, J and clone size reflect that table, while D and trimming were determined from the DNA. The top ten clones hold 0.85% to 1% of a sample with around 1.1 million clones, approximately 75% of them seen once.

V usage is TRBV7-2 and J usage is TRBJ1-1; D call uncertain. Sequencing was carried out using memory CD4+ T cells from PBMCs. Subset reported: CD45RA-negative fraction. The receptor was derived from a man between 18 and 29 years old in good health. Some clones in this sample may be carry-over from other donors' samples. The CDR3 region has the DNA TGTGCCAGCAGCTTAGCGTACCGGTCTGAAGCTTTCTTT. It encodes CASSLAYRSEAFF.